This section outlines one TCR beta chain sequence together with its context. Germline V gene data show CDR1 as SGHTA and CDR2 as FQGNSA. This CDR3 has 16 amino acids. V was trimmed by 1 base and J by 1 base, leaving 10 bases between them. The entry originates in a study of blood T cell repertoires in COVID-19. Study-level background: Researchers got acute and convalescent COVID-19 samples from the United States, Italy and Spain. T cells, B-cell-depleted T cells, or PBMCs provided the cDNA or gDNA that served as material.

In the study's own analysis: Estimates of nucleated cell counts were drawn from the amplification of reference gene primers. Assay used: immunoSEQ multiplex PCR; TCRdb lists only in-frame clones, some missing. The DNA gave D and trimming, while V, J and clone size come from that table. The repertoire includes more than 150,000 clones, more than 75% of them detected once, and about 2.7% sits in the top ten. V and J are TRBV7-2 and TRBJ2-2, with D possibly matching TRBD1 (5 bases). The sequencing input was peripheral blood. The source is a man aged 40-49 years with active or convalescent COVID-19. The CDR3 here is CASSLGFGQNTGELFF. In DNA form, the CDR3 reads TGTGCCAGCAGCTTAGGTTTTGGACAGAACACCGGGGAGCTGTTTTTT.